Following are 27 T cell receptor beta chains from one sample sequenced in a study of blood T cell repertoires in COVID-19. The repertoire was sequenced with immunoSEQ multiplex PCR; TCRdb's copy has only in-frame clones and lacks some. The sample includes more than 450,000 clones, about nine tenths of them seen just once. Input material: PBMCs or T cells enriched from blood (not recorded which). Source of these receptors: a woman aged 18-29 years who had recovered from COVID-19.

V gene TRBV6-5 combines with J gene TRBJ2-2; 7 bases line up with TRBD2. Germline V lookup: CDR1 MNHEY, CDR2 SVGAGI. V shed 8 bases and J 7 bases; nucleotides not matched to a gene: 1. The CDR3 totals 11 residues. The CDR3 is CASWEGGELFF. The DNA for the CDR3 is TGTGCCAGCTGGGAGGGCGGGGAGCTGTTTTTT.

This clone was observed a few times. The V and J genes are TRBV6-1 and TRBJ2-7, with TRBD1 matching 7 bases. Germline V lookup: CDR1 MNHNS, CDR2 SASEGT. J lost 3 bases, V lost 1 base, and 3 bases had no gene match. The CDR3 is made up of 14 amino acids. The DNA of the CDR3 is TGTGCCAGCAGTGAAGTGAGGGACAGCTACGAGCAGTACTTC. Protein product: CASSEVRDSYEQYF.

This clone was detected a few times. CDR3 protein: CSVDPGFGYTF. CDR3 nucleotide sequence: TGCAGCGTCGACCCAGGGTTCGGGTATACCTTC. This chain uses TRBV29-1 with TRBJ1-2; TRBD1 is a possible D gene (5 bases). Looked up from germline, CDR1 is SQVTM and CDR2 is ANQGSEA. This CDR3 is 11 amino acids long. V gave up 6 bases and J gave up 14 bases, with 19 bases separating them.

The CDR3 spells CASSDTRNTEAFF. The CDR3 nucleotides are TGTGCCAGCTCCGACACCCGGAACACTGAAGCTTTCTTT. The V call is TRBV18, the J call TRBJ1-1; no definite D call. The germline V and J ends were trimmed by 6 bases and 1 base, with 9 bases remaining between them. CDR3 length: 13 residues. Per the germline V gene, CDR1 is KGHSH and CDR2 is LQKENI.

The chain employs TRBV24-1 and TRBJ2-1, with 7 bases fitting TRBD1. CDR1 is KGHDR, CDR2 SFDVKD, per germline. The CDR3 spans 15 residues. The ends lost 4 bases at V and 4 bases at J; junction bases unmatched: 6. The CDR3 sequence: CATSDSGQAYNEQFF. For the CDR3, the DNA is TGTGCCACCAGTGACTCTGGACAGGCTTACAATGAGCAGTTCTTC.

The gene calls are TRBV30 and TRBJ1-4; possibly TRBD1 for D (6 bases). The germline V gene has CDR1 GTSNPN and CDR2 SVGIG (reference sequence). Trimming removed 5 bases at V and 6 bases at J, with 16 bases between. The CDR3 loop spans 14 amino acids. CDR3 sequence (DNA): TGTGCCTGGTTACGCCAGGGGCAGTATGAAAAACTGTTTTTT. It encodes CAWLRQGQYEKLFF.

This chain links TRBV21-1 with TRBJ1-4; the D call of TRBD1 is as the table states it, not checked on the DNA. TRBV21-1 is a pseudogene locus. CDR3 length: 12 residues. Here the CDR3 reads CASSISPGELFF. CDR3 nucleotide sequence: TGTGCCAGCAGCATTAGTCCAGGGGAACTGTTTTTT.

V and J are TRBV7-9 and TRBJ2-5; the D gene is possibly TRBD2 (7 bases). Trimming pared 2 bases from V and 5 bases from J, leaving 15 bases between. The CDR3 spans 15 residues. Looked up from germline, CDR1 is SEHNR and CDR2 is FQNEAQ (reference sequence). The CDR3 coding sequence is TGTGCCAGCAGCTTAAATGTGGGGGGGCTGGAGACCCAGTACTTC. This translates into CASSLNVGGLETQYF.

The chain links TRBV28 to TRBJ1-1, with TRBD1 matching 8 bases. The CDR3 has 15 residues. The germline V gene encodes CDR1 MDHEN and CDR2 SYDVKM. The J segment lost 3 bases and the V segment lost 4 bases, leaving 7 bases of the junction unmatched. CDR3 protein: CASSSPGTGDTEAFF. CDR3 sequence (DNA): TGTGCCAGCAGTTCCCCCGGGACAGGAGACACTGAAGCTTTCTTT. The complete variable domain, with remaining parts taken from reference TRBV28 and TRBJ1-1, reads DVKVTQSSRYLVKRTGEKVFLECVQDMDHENMFWYRQDPGLGLRLIYFSYDVKMKEKGDIPEGYSVSREKKERFSLILESASTNQTSMYLCASSSPGTGDTEAFFGQGTRLTVV.

J is TRBJ1-2 and V is TRBV7-9; D not certain. V lost 7 bases to trimming and J lost 1 base, with 7 bases between them. CDR1 SEHNR and CDR2 FQNEAQ come from the germline V gene (reference sequence). CDR3 length equals 12 residues. CDR3: CASNRDNYGYTF. For the CDR3, the DNA is TGTGCCAGCAATCGGGATAACTATGGCTACACCTTC.

The CDR3 DNA follows: TGTGCCAGCTCACCAAAGAGGCAAGACCCTTATGGCTACACCTTC. Translating gives CASSPKRQDPYGYTF. The chain couples TRBV18 to TRBJ1-2, with unresolved D. Germline V CDR1 and CDR2: KGHSH, LQKENI. The V end was cut by 2 bases, the J end by 5 bases, with 15 bases between. The CDR3 covers 15 residues.

This clone was counted a single time. CDR3 loop: CATSDLTTGAPTQYF. The DNA of the CDR3 is TGTGCCACCAGTGACCTGACGACTGGGGCCCCCACGCAGTATTTT. The rearrangement links TRBV24-1 to TRBJ2-3; TRBD1 is a possible D gene (5 bases). V was shortened by 4 bases and J by 9 bases, with 19 bases between the two germline ends. Germline CDR1 reads KGHDR; CDR2 reads SFDVKD. The CDR3 is 15 residues long.

Concerning this clone itself: Within the sample, other DNA sequences also encode this same CDR3. The chain joins TRBV9 to TRBJ1-1; no clear D gene. V was shortened by 0 bases and J by 1 base, with 4 bases between the two germline ends. The CDR3 loop spans 13 amino acids. Germline V gene data show CDR1 as SGDLS and CDR2 as YYNGEE. The CDR3, as DNA: TGTGCCAGCAGCGTAGATAGGAACACTGAAGCTTTCTTT. The encoded protein is CASSVDRNTEAFF. Together with reference TRBV9 and TRBJ1-1, the CDR3 gives the full variable domain: DSGVTQTPKHLITATGQRVTLRCSPRSGDLSVYWYQQSLDQGLQFLIQYYNGEERAKGNILERFSAQQFPDLHSELNLSSLELGDSALYFCASSVDRNTEAFFGQGTRLTVV.

The rearrangement joins TRBV5-1 to TRBJ2-5; 8 positions agree with TRBD2. The CDR3 spans 16 residues. Losses at the gene ends were 0 bases for V and 2 bases for J; bases not matched to a gene: 6. Germline V lookup: CDR1 SGHRS, CDR2 YFSETQ. The CDR3 spells CASSLETGGFQETQYF. CDR3 in DNA: TGCGCCAGCAGCTTGGAAACGGGGGGGTTTCAAGAGACCCAGTACTTC.

The V call is TRBV7-9, the J call TRBJ2-5; 7 nucleotides align to TRBD2. The V and J ends lost 4 bases and 5 bases, in that order; junction bases with no gene match: 7. CDR1 and CDR2 from the germline V gene are SEHNR and FQNEAQ (reference sequence). The CDR3 loop spans 14 amino acids. DNA of the CDR3: TGTGCCAGCAGCTACCCGGGGGGTTCGGAGACCCAGTACTTC. This codes for CASSYPGGSETQYF. The variable domain in full, with the rest retrieved from reference TRBV7-9 and TRBJ2-5, is DTGVSQNPRHKITKRGQNVTFRCDPISEHNRLYWYRQTLGQGPEFLTYFQNEAQLEKSRLLSDRFSAERPKGSFSTLEIQRTEQGDSAMYLCASSYPGGSETQYFGPGTRLLVL.

V usage is TRBV19 and J usage is TRBJ1-1; 11 bases fit TRBD1. The V gene end was trimmed by 6 bases and the J gene end by 1 base; junction bases not matched to a gene: 16. The CDR3 spans 19 residues. Germline CDR1 and CDR2: LNHDA and SQIVND (reference sequence). The CDR3 reads CASSPLPGQGVLQNTEAFF. The DNA for the CDR3 is TGTGCCAGTAGCCCCCTACCGGGACAGGGGGTTCTTCAGAACACTGAAGCTTTCTTT.

CDR3: CSASGPMNTEAFF. CDR3 in DNA: TGCAGTGCTAGTGGGCCGATGAACACTGAAGCTTTCTTT. V and J are TRBV20-1 and TRBJ1-1; D is unclear. V was cut by 3 bases and J by 0 bases, with 8 bases left in between. In germline, CDR1 is DFQATT, CDR2 SNEGSKA (reference sequence). The CDR3 extends over 13 amino acids.

This chain's CDR3 is CASSAQMGTDTQYF. The DNA of the CDR3 is TGTGCCAGTAGTGCCCAGATGGGCACAGATACGCAGTATTTT. The J gene is TRBJ2-3, the V gene TRBV19, with D unresolved. The ends were cut back, 5 bases at V and 1 base at J, with 10 bases in the middle. There are 14 residues in the CDR3. From germline, CDR1 is LNHDA and CDR2 SQIVND (reference sequence).

The gene calls are TRBV6-5 and TRBJ1-4; D call uncertain. Germline V gene data show CDR1 as MNHEY and CDR2 as SVGAGI. V shed 2 bases and J shed 13 bases, with 17 bases lying between them. The length of the CDR3 is 14 residues. The CDR3 is CASSYLPFGPRLFF. DNA of the CDR3: TGTGCCAGCAGTTACCTGCCGTTTGGGCCTCGACTGTTTTTT.

This rearrangement joins TRBV2 to TRBJ2-3, with D perhaps TRBD2 (5 bases). Germline values: CDR1 SNHLY, CDR2 FYNNEI. V was shortened by 1 base and J by 4 bases, with 15 bases between the two germline ends. CDR3 length: 16 residues. CDR3 in amino acids: CASSEEGYSGSDTQYF. The CDR3 DNA follows: TGTGCCAGCAGTGAAGAAGGATACTCGGGGTCAGATACGCAGTATTTT.

V usage is TRBV11-2 and J usage is TRBJ2-4, with D tentatively TRBD1 (5 bases). Germline CDR1 reads SGHAT; CDR2 reads FQNNGV. V lost 5 bases to trimming and J lost 4 bases, with 18 bases between them. The CDR3 is made up of 16 amino acids. The CDR3 bases are TGTGCCAGCAGCCCACCTCACAGGATTCTGAAAAACATTCAGTACTTC. Translated: CASSPPHRILKNIQYF. Supplemented by reference TRBV11-2 and TRBJ2-4, the full variable domain reads EAGVAQSPRYKIIEKRQSVAFWCNPISGHATLYWYQQILGQGPKLLIQFQNNGVVDDSQLPKDRFSAERLKGVDSTLKIQPAKLEDSAVYLCASSPPHRILKNIQYFGAGTRLSVL.

On this clone itself: Other DNA sequences in this specimen translate into the identical CDR3. The chain is built from TRBV5-1 and TRBJ2-5; D is unresolved. The ends were cut back, 2 bases at V and 3 bases at J, with 11 bases in the middle. The V gene's germline CDR1 is SGHRS and CDR2 YFSETQ. This CDR3 is built from 14 residues. The CDR3 DNA follows: TGCGCCAGCAGCTTAAGTCGTGGAGAAGAGACCCAGTACTTC. It encodes CASSLSRGEETQYF.

The chain couples TRBV27 to TRBJ2-2; perhaps TRBD1 as D (6 bases). The CDR3 covers 14 residues. The germline V and J ends were trimmed by 3 bases and 6 bases, with 11 bases remaining between them. Germline V gene lookup returns CDR1 MNHEY and CDR2 SMNVEV (reference sequence). CDR3 nucleotide sequence: TGTGCCAGCAGTTTTACAGGGAATCCCGGGGAGCTGTTTTTT. Its translation: CASSFTGNPGELFF.

The J gene is TRBJ2-1, the V gene TRBV28, with 12 nucleotides matching TRBD1. Losses at the gene ends were 1 base for V and 12 bases for J; bases not matched to a gene: 7. The CDR3 contains 15 residues. Per the germline V gene, CDR1 is MDHEN and CDR2 is SYDVKM. CDR3 sequence (DNA): TGTGCCAGCAGTTTATTGGGACAGGGGGCGCTCGGGCAGTTCTTC. Residues: CASSLLGQGALGQFF.

The genes are TRBV4-2 and TRBJ1-1; D is uncertain. Deletions cut 4 bases from V and 6 bases from J, with 24 bases between. The CDR3 has 17 amino acids. The V gene's germline CDR1 is LGHNA and CDR2 YNFKEQ. CDR3 sequence: CASSLYYSTPAPAEAFF. CDR3 bases: TGTGCCAGCAGCCTTTATTACTCGACTCCCGCACCAGCTGAAGCTTTCTTT.

This clone showed up just a few times. V and J are TRBV30 and TRBJ1-1; 7 nucleotides agree with TRBD1. V shed 2 bases and J 3 bases; nucleotides not matched to a gene: 3. The CDR3 is 13 amino acids. From germline, CDR1 is GTSNPN and CDR2 SVGIG (reference sequence). This chain's CDR3 is CAWSFRGDTEAFF. CDR3 in DNA: TGTGCCTGGAGTTTCAGGGGGGACACTGAAGCTTTCTTT.

This rearrangement joins TRBV6-5 to TRBJ1-6; D perhaps matches TRBD1 (5 bases). Germline V gene lookup returns CDR1 MNHEY and CDR2 SVGAGI. The CDR3 runs 15 residues. Between the trimmed V and J ends, which lost 10 bases and 0 bases, there was a span of 13 bases. CDR3 region: CATGGVSSYNSPLHF. DNA for the CDR3: TGTGCCACCGGAGGGGTCAGCTCCTATAATTCACCCCTCCACTTT.